Each of the 10 T cell receptor beta chains below was sequenced from the same sample in a study of CD8+ T cells in alopecia areata (dated by TCRdb to the late 2010s). The sample's time point label, in plain terms: baseline before oral tofacitinib. Library generation was performed with the immunoSEQ multiplex PCR assay. RNA was extracted from all samples and reverse transcribed into cDNA, which served as template for TCR sequencing. This is the immuneACCESS table as TCRdb keeps it, with only in-frame sequences that have V and J called. A part of the clones is gone; compared with another copy, unresolved V genes explain less than half, and the rest is unexplained. Present in this sample are over 100,000 clones, 49% of which were seen just once. The leading ten clones occupy approximately 19% of the sample. Sequences were derived from CD8+ T cells sorted from blood, sampled at week 0. Every receptor here comes from a human donor with alopecia areata.

V usage is TRBV13 and J usage is TRBJ1-6; D gene ambiguous. The length of the CDR3 is 14 residues. From germline, CDR1 is PRHDT and CDR2 FYEKMQ (reference sequence). The ends were cut back, 5 bases at V and 3 bases at J, with 8 bases in the middle. DNA for the CDR3: TGTGCCAGCAGCCCCAGCCTCTATAATTCACCCCTCCACTTT. Translating gives CASSPSLYNSPLHF.

This clone qualifies as medium-sized. The chain is built from TRBV10-3 and TRBJ1-6; 8 bases are shared with TRBD1. J was trimmed by 7 bases and V by 5 bases; bases with no gene match: 4. Germline V CDR1 and CDR2: ENHRY, SYGVKD. This CDR3 region has 14 residues. The chain's CDR3 is CAISIGQGNSPLHF. CDR3 nucleotide sequence: TGTGCCATCAGTATCGGACAGGGAAATTCACCCCTCCACTTT.

The chain's CDR3 is CASSQEPGLAGSTDTQYF. CDR3 nucleotides: TGCGCCAGCAGCCAAGAACCCGGACTAGCGGGGAGCACAGATACGCAGTATTTT. This sequence joins TRBV4-1 and TRBJ2-3, with TRBD2 matching over 12 bases. The V and J ends lost 0 bases and 0 bases, in that order; junction bases with no gene match: 4. This CDR3 region has 18 residues. The V gene's germline CDR1 is MGHRA and CDR2 YSYEKL.

There are a few counts of this clone. The gene calls are TRBV29-1 and TRBJ2-7; perhaps TRBD2 as D (5 bases). Trimming stripped 5 bases from V and 4 bases from J, with 15 bases between. Germline V gene lookup returns CDR1 SQVTM and CDR2 ANQGSEA. The CDR3 runs 13 residues. The CDR3 sequence: CSVQSRAGYEQYF. The DNA of the CDR3 is TGCAGCGTTCAGTCGAGGGCGGGTTACGAGCAGTACTTC.

The V gene is TRBV6-6, the J gene TRBJ1-2; the D is unclear. V was cut by 10 bases and J by 3 bases, with 15 bases left in between. The CDR3 totals 13 residues. The germline V gene has CDR1 MNHNY and CDR2 SVGAGI (reference sequence). CDR3 DNA: TGTGCCACCGAGTTAGGGTTCGACTATGGCTACACCTTC. Translating it yields CATELGFDYGYTF.

The genes are TRBV9 and TRBJ2-7, with 10 bases that match TRBD1. CDR3 length: 16 amino acids. With V trimmed by 3 bases and J by 4 bases, 10 bases remained unmatched. CDR1 is SGDLS, CDR2 YYNGEE, per germline. CDR3 DNA: TGTGCCAGCAGCGAGCCCCTGACAGGGGGCGATTACGAGCAGTACTTC. Protein sequence: CASSEPLTGGDYEQYF.

This sequence joins TRBV29-1 and TRBJ1-2; D possibly corresponds to TRBD1 (6 bases). The CDR3 is made up of 12 amino acids. The germline CDR1 and CDR2 sequences are SQVTM and ANQGSEA. Trimming took 7 bases from V and 4 from J, leaving 13 bases between them. The CDR3 bases are TGCAGCGGCGGGGGGCTTAGCTATGGCTACACCTTC. Its protein is CSGGGLSYGYTF. The full variable domain, with the rest looked up from reference TRBV29-1 and TRBJ1-2, is SAVISQKPSRDICQRGTSLTIQCQVDSQVTMMFWYRQQPGQSLTLIATANQGSEATYESGFVIDKFPISRPNLTFSTLTVSNMSPEDSSIYLCSGGGLSYGYTFGSGTRLTVV.

This rearrangement joins TRBV5-6 to TRBJ2-3; D not resolved. The CDR3 spans 14 residues. V lost 0 bases, J lost 4 bases, and 9 bases lay in between. Germline loops: CDR1 SGHDT, CDR2 YYEEEE. The CDR3 is CASSLGSSPDTQYF. The DNA for the CDR3 is TGTGCCAGCAGCTTGGGGAGTAGCCCAGATACGCAGTATTTT.

The V gene is TRBV5-1, the J gene TRBJ1-5; 10 positions match TRBD1. This CDR3 comprises 16 residues. V lost 4 bases, J lost 3 bases, and 7 bases stayed unmatched. Germline CDR1 and CDR2: SGHRS and YFSETQ. The CDR3 DNA reads as TGCGCCAGCAGCCCTCGGACAGGGGGAAACAATCAGCCCCAGCATTTT. Its translation: CASSPRTGGNNQPQHF.

The V and J genes are TRBV6-5 and TRBJ2-5; D might be TRBD1 (5 bases). V was trimmed by 2 bases and J by 5 bases, leaving 12 bases between them. Germline V gene lookup returns CDR1 MNHEY and CDR2 SVGAGI. This CDR3 is built from 14 residues. CDR3 in DNA: TGTGCCAGCAGTTACGGTTTGGGGCCGGAGACCCAGTACTTC. The encoded protein is CASSYGLGPETQYF.